A single sample is the source of the 2 T cell receptor beta chains below, sequenced in a study of cytomegalovirus exposure and HLA in healthy donors (dated by TCRdb to 2016 to 2017). Library preparation was by the immunoSEQ multiplex PCR assay. The multiplex PCR relied on a mix of 60 forward primers for TCR Vbeta segments and 13 reverse primers for TCR Jbeta segments. As stored in TCRdb, this immuneACCESS dataset retains in-frame rearrangements with V and J assigned. A fraction of the clones does not appear; measured against another copy, unresolved V genes explain less than half of the discrepancy, and the remainder lacks a known reason. The sample table records around 99,000 clones; 76% of these occur just once. The ten largest clonotypes hold around 7.7% of the sample. Material for sequencing was PBMCs. The receptors were gathered from a woman in her fifties or sixties in good health and CMV-seropositive.

This sequence joins TRBV19 and TRBJ2-1; 15 bases match TRBD2. With 5 bases clipped from V and 6 bases from J, the junction kept 2 bases outside the gene matches. Germline CDR1 and CDR2: LNHDA and SQIVND (reference sequence). The CDR3 totals 15 residues. The chain's CDR3 is CASSWGLAGGNEQFF. Here the CDR3 DNA reads TGTGCCAGTAGTTGGGGACTAGCGGGGGGCAATGAGCAGTTCTTC.

This chain links TRBV6-5 with TRBJ2-6; possible D gene TRBD1, 6 bases. CDR1 is MNHEY, CDR2 SVGAGI, per germline. Trimming pared 2 bases from V and 4 bases from J, leaving 9 bases between. The length of the CDR3 is 15 residues. CDR3 sequence (DNA): TGTGCCAGCAGTTACAGGGGGTCCGGGGCCAACGTCCTGACTTTC. It encodes CASSYRGSGANVLTF.